The entry that follows covers one TCR beta chain sequence. Its antigen is unidentified. The data belong to a study of shared clonotypes between healthy human individuals. Study-level information: CD4 naive and memory got three plates each, CD8 naive two, CD8 memory one.

The study, taken as a whole, reports: Clonotype sharing levels among donors were expected to vary with sequencing depth. The small donor group covered limited genetic and exposure diversity. When compared with the clonotypes that were shared by all four sorted-subset donors, the non-shared clonotypes turned out to have lower generation probabilities.

Only in-frame clones appear in the TCRdb table, and some are missing; sequencing was by immunoSEQ multiplex PCR. The profile shows more than 1,200,000 clones, approximately 98.5% of them singletons. Germline CDR1 is SGHNT and CDR2 is YYREEE (reference sequence). The CDR3 covers 15 residues. The junction had 8 bases not matched to a gene; V was cut back by 4 bases and J by 4 bases. The chain has TRBV5-4 and TRBJ2-7; 10 nucleotides agree with TRBD2. Sequencing was performed on naive CD4+ T cells sorted from blood. Subset meaning: CD45RA+ positively selected. This TCR derives from a man aged 25-45 years in good health. The CDR3 region has the DNA TGTGCCAGCAGCGCGAGCGGGAGGGATAGTTACGAGCAGTACTTC. Its protein is CASSASGRDSYEQYF.